This entry lists 20 T cell receptor beta chains sequenced from one sample in a study of vaccination and CD4 T cells after COVID-19 (dated 2022 in TCRdb). Their cognate antigens are unknown. Receptor amplification or capture employed PCR. Sequencing took place on an Illumina iSeq 100. TCR sequencing of DNA from cultured CD4+ T cells used the Oncomine TCR Beta short-read assay at the Johns Hopkins FTIC core. TCRdb took the public reads, trimmed them with fastp at Q25, ran MiXCR for clone calling and kept in-frame beta chains. Here each entry gathers all rows of one CDR3 protein and keeps the most common genes and DNA. The sample table lists more than 20,000 distinct CDR3 sequences, less than 35% of them with a count of one. The ten largest clonotypes hold 12% of the sample. Explained via the paper, the treatment or condition label denotes: approximately nine-day PBMC culture with coronavirus spike peptide pools or control peptides (ViraFEST assay).

The sample consisted of cultured CD4+ T cells from blood. The receptors were sampled from a human donor with COVID-19.

The CDR3 nucleotides read TGTGCCAGTAGTTCGGGACAGCGATCGTTTATGAACACCATATATTTT. It yields the protein CASSSGQRSFMNTIYF. The rearrangement uses TRBV19 and TRBJ1-3, with 7 bases matching TRBD1. The germline V gene has CDR1 LNHDA and CDR2 SQIVND (reference sequence). Trimming cost V 5 bases and J 7 bases; bases outside gene matches: 14. This CDR3 has 16 residues.

The V call is TRBV7-2, the J call TRBJ1-1, with TRBD1 matching 7 bases. The ends lost 3 bases at V and 6 bases at J; junction bases unmatched: 1. The CDR3 runs 12 residues. Germline CDR1 is SGHTA and CDR2 is FQGNSA. The CDR3 DNA reads TGTGCCAGCAGCTTGGACAGGCCTGAAGCTTTCTTT. Protein sequence: CASSLDRPEAFF.

By share, this clonotype ranks as medium-sized. V usage is TRBV20-1 and J usage is TRBJ1-5; 9 positions agree with TRBD1. Trimming at V came to 6 bases and at J to 1 base, leaving 10 bases not matched to a gene. CDR3 length: 16 residues. Per the germline V gene, CDR1 is DFQATT and CDR2 is SNEGSKA (reference sequence). For the CDR3, the DNA is TGCAGTGCCAGGGATTGGGGGACAGGGAGCAATCAGCCCCAGCATTTT. Its translation is CSARDWGTGSNQPQHF.

The chain couples TRBV29-1 to TRBJ2-3, with D unclear. The V gene's germline CDR1 is SQVTM and CDR2 ANQGSEA. Trimming pared 3 bases from V and 2 bases from J, leaving 9 bases between. This CDR3 region has 13 residues. The CDR3 DNA reads TGCAGCGTTGAGGTGGATTCCACAGATACGCAGTATTTT. Amino acids: CSVEVDSTDTQYF.

In this sample, this clonotype turned up a few times. The V call is TRBV6-5, the J call TRBJ1-3; the D gene is possibly TRBD1 (5 bases). Germline CDR1 and CDR2: MNHEY and SVGAGI. The ends were cut back, 1 base at V and 0 bases at J, with 10 bases in the middle. This CDR3 comprises 16 residues. The CDR3 coding sequence is TGTGCCAGCAGTTACTGGGGCAGGGACTCTGGAAACACCATATATTTT. This codes for CASSYWGRDSGNTIYF.

The chain uses TRBV12-3 or TRBV12-4 and TRBJ2-2, with D uncertain. V lost 6 bases and J 1 base, leaving 12 bases between the germline ends. CDR3 length: 15 amino acids. This CDR3 reads CASRGGGRNTGELFF. Here the CDR3 DNA reads TGTGCCAGCAGGGGCGGTGGGCGGAACACCGGGGAGCTGTTTTTT.

The chain couples TRBV30 to TRBJ1-5; 11 nucleotides match TRBD1. This CDR3 spans 15 amino acids. V lost 5 bases to trimming and J lost 5 bases; unmatched junction nucleotides: 8. Germline loops: CDR1 GTSNPN, CDR2 SVGIG (reference sequence). This chain's CDR3 is CAWGLGDRGDQPQHF. The CDR3 DNA follows: TGTGCCTGGGGCCTTGGGGACAGGGGGGATCAGCCCCAGCATTTT.

The rearrangement uses TRBV6-1 and TRBJ1-1; D is unclear. Between the trimmed V and J ends, which lost 4 bases and 0 bases, there was a span of 9 bases. The CDR3 totals 14 residues. The germline V gene encodes CDR1 MNHNS and CDR2 SASEGT. The CDR3 protein is CASSGQTLNTEAFF. CDR3 coding DNA: TGTGCCAGCAGTGGTCAAACCCTGAACACTGAAGCTTTCTTT.

The genes are TRBV11-3 and TRBJ1-2, with TRBD1 matching over 7 bases. The CDR3 loop spans 13 amino acids. Germline trimming cut 5 bases from V and 7 bases from J; bases unmatched to any gene: 7. Germline CDR1 reads SGHNT; CDR2 reads YENEEA. DNA of the CDR3: TGTGCCAGCAGCCGCAGGGGGGTGGGTGGCTACACCTTC. This encodes CASSRRGVGGYTF.

This clonotype has more than one count but fewer than ten. This rearrangement joins TRBV19 to TRBJ1-5, with TRBD1 matching 7 bases. The ends lost 7 bases at V and 10 bases at J; junction bases unmatched: 10. Germline-derived CDR1 and CDR2 are LNHDA and SQIVND (reference sequence). The CDR3 sequence is 13 residues long. The CDR3 here is CASTEGQRGPQHF. The CDR3 nucleotides read TGTGCCAGTACTGAGGGACAGCGGGGTCCCCAGCATTTT.

This clonotype is a singleton in its sample. The chain combines TRBV5-4 with TRBJ2-5, with 8 bases aligning to TRBD2. CDR3 length: 15 amino acids. Germline CDR1 reads SGHNT; CDR2 reads YYREEE (reference sequence). Unmatched junction bases numbered 2, after V lost 0 bases and J lost 1 base. For the CDR3, the DNA is TGTGCCAGCAGCTTGGAGGCGGGGGGCCAAGAGACCCAGTACTTC. Translating it yields CASSLEAGGQETQYF.

The chain uses TRBV27 and TRBJ2-5; 7 nucleotides line up with TRBD1. The CDR3 runs 15 residues. Unmatched junction bases numbered 9, after V lost 5 bases and J lost 3 bases. Per the germline V gene, CDR1 is MNHEY and CDR2 is SMNVEV (reference sequence). As DNA, the CDR3 is TGTGCCAGCAGTAAAACAGGGGACCCCGAAGAGACCCAGTACTTC. It is translated as CASSKTGDPEETQYF.

V usage is TRBV4-1 and J usage is TRBJ1-6; no clear D gene. The CDR3 loop spans 18 amino acids. V shed 0 bases and J shed 0 bases, with 12 bases lying between them. Germline CDR1 MGHRA, CDR2 YSYEKL. CDR3 protein: CASSQDLDRSSYNSPLHF. The CDR3 DNA reads TGCGCCAGCAGCCAAGATCTTGACCGAAGCTCCTATAATTCACCCCTCCACTTT.

This clonotype has only a few counts. The chain recombines TRBV5-4 with TRBJ1-2; 8 bases are shared with TRBD1. The CDR3 consists of 14 residues. Germline loops: CDR1 SGHNT, CDR2 YYREEE (reference sequence). After removal of 4 bases from V and 5 bases from J, the junction contained 7 bases not matched to a gene. The CDR3 DNA reads as TGTGCCAGCAGCCCGGGACAGGTTGGGTATGGCTACACCTTC. As protein: CASSPGQVGYGYTF.

This clonotype was counted between two and nine times. The chain has TRBV12-3 or TRBV12-4 and TRBJ1-1; 7 nucleotides align to TRBD1. After removal of 4 bases from V and 0 bases from J, the junction contained 5 bases not matched to a gene. The CDR3 totals 15 residues. DNA for the CDR3: TGTGCCAGCAGTTACCGAACAGGGGTGAACACTGAAGCTTTCTTT. Amino acid sequence: CASSYRTGVNTEAFF.

This clonotype has a handful of counts. V gene TRBV12-3 or TRBV12-4 combines with J gene TRBJ1-1; D possibly corresponds to TRBD1 (5 bases). CDR3 length: 13 amino acids. The V and J ends lost 4 bases and 4 bases respectively, with 10 bases between them. This CDR3 reads CASSSTGGTEAFF. The CDR3, as DNA: TGTGCCAGCAGTTCAACAGGAGGCACTGAAGCTTTCTTT.

The chain couples TRBV7-2 to TRBJ2-1; TRBD2 matches 11 bases. After removal of 7 bases from V and 6 bases from J, the junction contained 5 bases not matched to a gene. Germline CDR1 and CDR2: SGHTA and FQGNSA. The CDR3 length is 14 residues. The CDR3 is CASTSGGTTNEQFF. The DNA for the CDR3 is TGTGCCAGCACTAGCGGGGGGACTACCAATGAGCAGTTCTTC.

The V and J genes are TRBV15 and TRBJ2-5, with 8 bases that match TRBD1. Germline lookup yields CDR1 LNHNV and CDR2 YYDKDF (reference sequence). Trimming cost V 1 base and J 5 bases; bases outside gene matches: 6. This CDR3 is built from 15 residues. In DNA form, the CDR3 reads TGTGCCACCAGCAGAGCTCCCGGACAGGGCGAGACCCAGTACTTC. Protein sequence: CATSRAPGQGETQYF.

The gene calls are TRBV11-3 and TRBJ2-3; tentatively, D is TRBD1 (6 bases). Germline V CDR1 and CDR2: SGHNT, YENEEA. The CDR3 is 15 residues long. The ends were cut back, 3 bases at V and 8 bases at J, with 18 bases in the middle. The CDR3 spells CASSFPLGAAGTQYF. The CDR3 DNA follows: TGTGCCAGCAGCTTCCCCCTGGGGGCTGCTGGTACGCAGTATTTT.

This clonotype was counted between two and nine times. This chain uses TRBV30 with TRBJ2-4; a weak D match, TRBD1 (6 bases). The CDR3 sequence is 15 residues long. Germline CDR1 and CDR2: GTSNPN and SVGIG (reference sequence). Trimming removed 0 bases at V and 1 base at J, with 10 bases between. The CDR3 coding sequence is TGTGCCTGGAGTGTAGGACAGTCGGCCAAAAACATTCAGTACTTC. Amino acids: CAWSVGQSAKNIQYF.